This T cell receptor (beta chain) was observed in a study of cytomegalovirus exposure and HLA in healthy donors. The V gene lost 2 bases and the J gene lost 0 bases, with 14 bases spanning the gap. CDR3 length: 16 residues. Germline V gives CDR1 GTSNPN, CDR2 SVGIG (reference sequence). The PCR used 60 Vbeta and 13 Jbeta primers. Sequenced by immunoSEQ multiplex PCR; TCRdb stores in-frame clones only, minus some. The data show some 100,000 clones, with about 80% seen just once and over 4% held by the top ten. The chain is built from TRBV30 and TRBJ1-5; TRBD1 is a possible D gene (6 bases). Material: PBMCs. This sequence was found in a female donor in good health and CMV-seropositive. For the CDR3, the DNA is TGTGCCTGGAGTCGAACCCGACAGGTTAGCAATCAGCCCCAGCATTTT. Its translation: CAWSRTRQVSNQPQHF.